This T cell receptor beta chain was observed in a study of blood T cell repertoires in COVID-19. In the study overall: Both acute and convalescent COVID-19 samples were obtained from the United States, Italy and Spain. T cells, B-cell-depleted T cells, or PBMCs provided the cDNA or gDNA that served as material.

Authors' analysis steps: Nucleated cell counts were estimated from reference gene primer amplification. The method was immunoSEQ multiplex PCR; TCRdb's version includes in-frame clones alone and lacks a portion of them. D and trimming were read from the DNA, whereas the V and J calls and clone size are those reported in that table. The sample lists over 75,000 clones; less than 85% were seen once. This CDR3 has 14 residues. V was shortened by 2 bases and J by 7 bases, with 11 bases between the two germline ends. Germline-derived CDR1 and CDR2 are SNHLY and FYNNEI. The TCR was taken from a man over 45 who had recovered from COVID-19. Sequencing was carried out using peripheral blood. The V and J genes are TRBV2 and TRBJ1-4; maybe TRBD1 (6 bases). As DNA, the CDR3 is TGTGCCAGCAGTGAACAGGGGAAGTTTGAAAAACTGTTTTTT. The encoded protein is CASSEQGKFEKLFF.